The clone carrying this T cell receptor (beta chain) was counted only a few times. What it binds is not known. The source of the sample is a study of T-cell reconstitution after alpha-beta-depleted transplantation in children. Unique molecular identifiers were used to barcode this TCRbeta library. TCRdb analysed the PCR reads with MiXCR anew, one entry per CDR3 protein. The sample records around 130,000 distinct CDR3 sequences, around a tenth being singletons. The V gene's germline CDR1 is LGHNA and CDR2 YNFKEQ. This CDR3 is built from 15 residues. J was trimmed by 7 bases and V by 4 bases; bases with no gene match: 11. Points from the study as a whole: TCRbeta diversity was high at day 60 in some patients (a result of surviving recipient T cells and thymic progenitors). About two months after transplant, alpha-beta T cells reportedly came from several hundred expanded graft clones. Counts and diversity of T cells one year after transplant came mostly from newly produced T cells.

The specimen comprised PBMCs, mostly from graft donor cells, sampled 180 days after TCRalphabeta/CD19-depleted stem cell transplant. This sequence originates from a girl under three years old who had a stem cell transplant for combined immunodeficiency, so the T cells may come from the graft donor. V usage is TRBV4-2 and J usage is TRBJ2-7, with 9 bases that match TRBD2. The CDR3 DNA is TGTGCCAGCAGCCGGAGGGGCGGGGGGGCGAATGAGCAGTACTTC. Its protein is CASSRRGGGANEQYF.